Below, 26 T cell receptor beta chains from the same sample are listed, as sequenced in a study of Ad26.COV2.S vaccination and SARS-CoV-2 variants. The treatment here: about 20 received Ad26.COV2.S at low or high dose, single or two shots; five or six received placebo; per-sample allocation not given. Day 63 after the first injection of vaccine or placebo was the sampling time. Sequencing used immunoSEQ multiplex PCR; TCRdb keeps in-frame clones, though not all of them. The repertoire holds about 480,000 clones, with roughly nine tenths as singletons. The specimen comprised peripheral blood, sampled in a trial of Ad26.COV2.S vaccine versus placebo. Receptors were obtained from a person between 18 and 59 years old who received the Ad26.COV2.S COVID-19 vaccine or a placebo.

This chain joins TRBV11-2 and TRBJ2-7; 11 bases align to TRBD2. The CDR3 contains 15 residues. Germline CDR1 reads SGHAT; CDR2 reads FQNNGV. V was clipped by 2 bases and J by 6 bases; unmatched bases: 6. The DNA for the CDR3 is TGTGCCAGCAGCTTATTACTAGCGGGAGAAATCGAGCAGTACTTC. Its protein product is CASSLLLAGEIEQYF.

This clone has only a few counts. The chain couples TRBV27 to TRBJ1-5, with unresolved D. V gave up 5 bases and J gave up 2 bases, with 10 bases separating them. Germline V lookup: CDR1 MNHEY, CDR2 SMNVEV (reference sequence). The length of the CDR3 is 14 residues. Written as DNA, the CDR3 is TGTGCCAGCAGTCCTACCTGGGGCAATCAGCCCCAGCATTTT. Translating it yields CASSPTWGNQPQHF.

V gene TRBV20-1 combines with J gene TRBJ2-5; D is ambiguous. Germline V gene lookup returns CDR1 DFQATT and CDR2 SNEGSKA (reference sequence). V was trimmed by 7 bases and J by 7 bases, leaving 13 bases between them. The CDR3 spans 11 residues. CDR3 loop: CSGVVVGTQYF. In DNA form, the CDR3 reads TGCAGTGGAGTCGTTGTTGGGACCCAGTACTTC.

The chain links TRBV20-1 to TRBJ2-1; D is undetermined. Trimming removed 4 bases from V and 4 bases from J, with 5 bases in between. From germline, CDR1 is DFQATT and CDR2 SNEGSKA (reference sequence). This CDR3 is 11 amino acids long. The CDR3 sequence: CSATRYNEQFF. CDR3 DNA: TGCAGTGCTACGCGGTACAATGAGCAGTTCTTC.

V gene TRBV3-1 (or the pseudogene TRBV3-2) combines with J gene TRBJ2-6, with TRBD2 as a possible D gene (6 bases). With 0 bases removed from V and 3 bases from J, the gap between germline ends came to 24 bases. In germline, CDR1 is LGHDT, CDR2 YNNKEL (reference sequence). The CDR3 sequence is 21 residues long. The DNA of the CDR3 is TGTGCCAGCAGCCAAGATGAAGTTCTTCAGGAGGGATACTTTGGGGCCAACGTCCTGACTTTC. The encoded protein is CASSQDEVLQEGYFGANVLTF.

The J gene is TRBJ2-3, the V gene TRBV30, with D possibly being TRBD2 (5 bases). This CDR3 has 15 residues. V lost 0 bases and J lost 0, with 10 bases in between. Per germline, CDR1 GTSNPN and CDR2 SVGIG (reference sequence). CDR3 in amino acids: CAWSVFGGSTDTQYF. The CDR3, as DNA: TGTGCCTGGAGTGTTTTTGGCGGGAGCACAGATACGCAGTATTTT.

V usage is TRBV7-8 and J usage is TRBJ2-6, with 7 bases lining up with TRBD1. The CDR3 consists of 17 residues. CDR1 is SGHVS, CDR2 FQNEAQ, per germline. The V segment lost 2 bases and the J segment 0 bases; nucleotides outside the gene matches: 4. CDR3 DNA sequence: TGTGCCAGCAGCTTATCCGGGACAGCCTCTGGGGCCAACGTCCTGACTTTC. Its protein product is CASSLSGTASGANVLTF.

The rearrangement uses TRBV27 and TRBJ2-7; 9 bases match TRBD1. CDR1 and CDR2 (germline): MNHEY, SMNVEV (reference sequence). This CDR3 comprises 14 residues. The ends lost 8 bases at V and 2 bases at J; junction bases unmatched: 7. The CDR3 region is CASQTGTGTYEQYF. CDR3 coding DNA: TGTGCCAGCCAAACCGGGACAGGGACCTACGAGCAGTACTTC.

The chain links TRBV2 to TRBJ1-2; D not resolved. The CDR3 has 12 residues. Trimming removed 2 bases at V and 7 bases at J, with 8 bases between. Per the germline V gene, CDR1 is SNHLY and CDR2 is FYNNEI. The CDR3 spells CASSENKAGYTF. DNA of the CDR3: TGTGCCAGCAGTGAAAACAAAGCTGGCTACACCTTC.

Turning to this clone: A junction boundary mismatches the germline segment, possibly from a read error. V and J are TRBV9 and TRBJ1-1; a possible D gene is TRBD1 (5 bases). There are 17 residues in the CDR3. Germline loops: CDR1 SGDLS, CDR2 YYNGEE. CDR3 sequence: CANSVVGPSPQGTEAFF. CDR3 sequence (DNA): TGTGCCAACAGCGTAGTGGGACCGTCGCCCCAGGGCACTGAAGCTTTCTTT.

CDR3 sequence reads: CASSSSGTTYEQYF. The DNA of the CDR3 is TGTGCCAGCAGCTCGAGCGGGACAACATACGAGCAGTACTTC. The chain recombines TRBV5-8 with TRBJ2-7; D may be TRBD2 (7 bases). V lost 3 bases, J lost 4 bases, and 14 bases lay in between. Germline V lookup: CDR1 SGHTS, CDR2 YDEGEE. CDR3 length: 14 amino acids.

V usage is TRBV19 and J usage is TRBJ1-4, with unresolved D. CDR1 and CDR2 from the germline V gene are LNHDA and SQIVND (reference sequence). V was trimmed by 0 bases and J by 2 bases, leaving 13 bases between them. The CDR3 sequence is 17 residues long. The CDR3 coding sequence is TGTGCCAGTAGTATAGATCTCATCGCCGCGACTAATGAAAAACTGTTTTTT. The encoded protein is CASSIDLIAATNEKLFF.

The chain carries TRBV19 and TRBJ1-2; D is undetermined. The V gene lost 4 bases and the J gene lost 1 base, with 10 bases spanning the gap. CDR3 length: 14 residues. The germline V gene encodes CDR1 LNHDA and CDR2 SQIVND (reference sequence). CDR3 region: CASSTLLVNYGYTF. The CDR3 nucleotides read TGTGCCAGTAGTACCCTGCTCGTTAACTATGGCTACACCTTC. The full variable domain, completed using reference TRBV19 and TRBJ1-2, is DGGITQSPKYLFRKEGQNVTLSCEQNLNHDAMYWYRQDPGQGLRLIYYSQIVNDFQKGDIAEGYSVSREKKESFPLTVTSAQKNPTAFYLCASSTLLVNYGYTFGSGTRLTVV.

The chain combines TRBV3-1 (or the pseudogene TRBV3-2) with TRBJ2-7; TRBD2 aligns across 7 bases. Looked up from germline, CDR1 is LGHDT and CDR2 is YNNKEL (reference sequence). This CDR3 region has 16 residues. The trim removed 4 bases at V and 6 bases at J, leaving 15 bases unmatched. Here the CDR3 DNA reads TGTGCCAGCAGCCCGGGAGGCGGGAGTAATTTCGGCGAGCAGTACTTC. Amino acid sequence: CASSPGGGSNFGEQYF.

The genes are TRBV6-1 and TRBJ1-5, with a weak D call TRBD1 (5 bases). The CDR3 has 15 residues. Germline-derived CDR1 and CDR2 are MNHNS and SASEGT. Trimming took off 0 bases at V and 5 bases at J, with 11 bases between the two ends. The DNA of the CDR3 is TGTGCCAGCAGTGAAGCGGGGGGTAGGGATCAGCCCCAGCATTTT. It is translated as CASSEAGGRDQPQHF.

The J gene is TRBJ2-7, the V gene TRBV7-6; D is perhaps TRBD1 or TRBD2 (5 bases each). The CDR3 totals 16 residues. Germline CDR1 and CDR2: SGHVS and FNYEAQ. The germline V and J ends were trimmed by 4 bases and 1 base, with 17 bases remaining between them. The CDR3 DNA reads TGTGCCAGCAGCTCCCCGCCGGGACGCCAGTCCTACGAGCAGTACTTC. It specifies CASSSPPGRQSYEQYF.

The chain uses TRBV6-1 and TRBJ2-3; weak D call: TRBD1 (6 bases). The V and J ends lost 2 bases and 3 bases respectively, with 15 bases between them. This CDR3 is built from 16 residues. Looked up from germline, CDR1 is MNHNS and CDR2 is SASEGT. The CDR3 DNA is TGTGCCAGCAGTGAAACCGGGACAAGGGTAACAGATACGCAGTATTTT. This gives the protein CASSETGTRVTDTQYF.

The chain is built from TRBV6-1 and TRBJ1-5, with a tentative D call TRBD1 (6 bases). This CDR3 has 17 amino acids. Germline V gives CDR1 MNHNS, CDR2 SASEGT. V shed 3 bases and J shed 1 base, with 16 bases lying between them. The CDR3 region is CASSDQQGSRSNQPQHF. The DNA of the CDR3 is TGTGCCAGCAGTGACCAACAGGGATCAAGAAGCAATCAGCCCCAGCATTTT.

The chain combines TRBV19 with TRBJ2-3; D uncertain. Trimming stripped 7 bases from V and 2 bases from J, with 10 bases between. From germline, CDR1 is LNHDA and CDR2 SQIVND (reference sequence). This CDR3 comprises 13 residues. The CDR3 here is CASKPLNTDTQYF. CDR3 DNA sequence: TGTGCCAGTAAGCCCCTCAACACAGATACGCAGTATTTT.

This rearrangement joins TRBV24-1 to TRBJ2-2; D might be TRBD1 or TRBD2, each matching 6 bases. Trimming took off 3 bases at V and 6 bases at J, with 22 bases between the two ends. The CDR3 runs to 18 residues. Germline loops: CDR1 KGHDR, CDR2 SFDVKD. The CDR3 region is CATSDDIRAYRGAGELFF. In DNA form, the CDR3 reads TGTGCCACCAGTGATGACATCCGAGCCTATAGGGGGGCCGGGGAGCTGTTTTTT.

J is TRBJ2-5 and V is TRBV29-1; D is unclear. The germline V gene has CDR1 SQVTM and CDR2 ANQGSEA. Trimming removed 6 bases at V and 5 bases at J, with 16 bases between. The CDR3 contains 13 residues. The CDR3 loop reads CSVSLLLGETQYF. As DNA, the CDR3 is TGCAGCGTCTCACTCCTGCTGGGGGAGACCCAGTACTTC.

The chain is built from TRBV28 and TRBJ1-5; possibly TRBD1 for D (5 bases). The CDR3 length is 16 residues. V was trimmed by 3 bases and J by 4 bases, leaving 16 bases between them. Germline CDR1 and CDR2: MDHEN and SYDVKM. The CDR3 region has the DNA TGTGCCAGCAGTTTCCACCAGGGTTTCGGGAATCAGCCCCAGCATTTT. Encoded protein: CASSFHQGFGNQPQHF.

V and J are TRBV30 and TRBJ2-7; the D is unclear. The V end lost 7 bases, the J end lost 2 bases, and 9 bases lay between the germline ends. The germline gives CDR1 GTSNPN, CDR2 SVGIG (reference sequence). The CDR3 spans 11 residues. This chain's CDR3 is CAYDRAYEQYF. DNA of the CDR3: TGTGCCTACGACCGAGCCTACGAGCAGTACTTC.

The chain recombines TRBV7-9 with TRBJ1-5; maybe TRBD1 (5 bases). The CDR3 is made up of 14 amino acids. The V and J ends lost 2 bases and 6 bases respectively, with 11 bases between them. Germline loops: CDR1 SEHNR, CDR2 FQNEAQ (reference sequence). In DNA form, the CDR3 reads TGTGCCAGCAGCTTACCCGGGCAGGGTCAGCCCCAGCATTTT. It is translated as CASSLPGQGQPQHF.

This clone was counted between two and nine times. The chain is built from TRBV5-1 and TRBJ2-3; TRBD2 matches at 10 bases. V was pared by 3 bases and J by 0 bases, with 7 bases of the junction left unmatched. The CDR3 length is 17 residues. The V gene's germline CDR1 is SGHRS and CDR2 YFSETQ. The CDR3 DNA reads TGCGCCAGCAGCTGGTCCACTAGCGGGACTAGCACAGATACGCAGTATTTT. Translating gives CASSWSTSGTSTDTQYF. Supplemented by reference TRBV5-1 and TRBJ2-3, the full variable domain reads KAGVTQTPRYLIKTRGQQVTLSCSPISGHRSVSWYQQTPGQGLQFLFEYFSETQRNKGNFPGRFSGRQFSNSRSEMNVSTLELGDSALYLCASSWSTSGTSTDTQYFGPGTRLTVL.

The rearrangement links TRBV7-2 to TRBJ2-7; 7 nucleotides match TRBD1. This CDR3 has 14 residues. V shed 3 bases and J 2 bases; nucleotides not matched to a gene: 4. Germline V CDR1 and CDR2: SGHTA, FQGNSA. CDR3 bases: TGTGCCAGCAGCTTGGACAGGAAAACCTACGAGCAGTACTTC. This sequence encodes CASSLDRKTYEQYF.